This TCR beta chain stems from a study of a mutant IDH1 vaccine in newly diagnosed glioma. Study overall: Treated patients were roughly 60% male, about 38% female, mean age 40.4 years. Visits designated V12 and V13 were conducted at weeks 35 and 47, respectively. General observations from the study: The vaccine induced immune responses, and these occurred in roughly 95% of patients.

V shed 4 bases, J shed 10 bases, and the junction held 6 bases outside the gene matches. This CDR3 has 14 amino acids. Germline loops: CDR1 KGHSH, CDR2 LQKENI. Comment on this clone: The antigen is not known.

Produced via immunoSEQ multiplex PCR; TCRdb's table is partial and in-frame only. The sample consists of approximately 60,000 clones, 74% of them appearing once. Time point in this sample: week 35, safety follow-up. With topical imiquimod, each dose of the vaccine consisted of 300 ug of mutant IDH1 20-mer peptide. Tumors from donors were new WHO grade 3 or 4 IDH1-mutant astrocytomas with ATRX loss. The V and J genes are TRBV18 and TRBJ2-4; 11 bases line up with TRBD2. This sample comprised PBMCs, obtained from a glioma patient whose treatment included an IDH1 peptide vaccine. This TCR came from a man over 45 with glioma. CDR3 nucleotides: TGTGCCAGCTCACGACTAGCGGGGTCGAGAATTCAGTACTTC. Translating gives CASSRLAGSRIQYF.